This T cell receptor beta chain is from a study of cytomegalovirus exposure and HLA in healthy donors. In the study overall: A later analysis reported the same platform for the 100 to 150 validation repertoires and the roughly 630 first-cohort repertoires. General study points: Most sequenced TCRs were rare (though some public TCRs occurred in many donors). The investigators catalogued 164 TCR beta chains as cytomegalovirus-associated.

TCRdb's table, derived via immunoSEQ multiplex PCR, lists solely in-frame clones and lacks some. The table shows roughly 50,000 clones, with around nine tenths occurring only once. Donors came from a validation cohort of 95 to 150 subjects, distinct from the first 666-subject cohort. Concerning this clone: Its antigen is still unknown.

This TCR came from a man between 18 and 35 years old in good health and CMV-seronegative. Sequencing used PBMCs.

The CDR3 here is CASSQDPAADTQYF. In DNA form, the CDR3 reads TGCGCCAGCAGCCAAGATCCTGCGGCAGATACGCAGTATTTT. V usage is TRBV4-3 and J usage is TRBJ2-3; D call uncertain. V was clipped by 0 bases and J by 4 bases, with 8 bases between them. Looked up from germline, CDR1 is LGHNA and CDR2 is YSLEER. The CDR3 extends over 14 amino acids.